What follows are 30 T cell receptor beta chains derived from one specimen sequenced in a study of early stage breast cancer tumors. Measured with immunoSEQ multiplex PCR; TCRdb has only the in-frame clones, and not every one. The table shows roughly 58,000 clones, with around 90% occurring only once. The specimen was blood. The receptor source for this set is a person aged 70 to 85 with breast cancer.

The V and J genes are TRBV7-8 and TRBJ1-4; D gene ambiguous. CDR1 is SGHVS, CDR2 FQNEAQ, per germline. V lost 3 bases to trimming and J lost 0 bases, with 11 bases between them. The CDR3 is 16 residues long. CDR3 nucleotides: TGTGCCAGCAGCTTTTCGGGAGCCGCAACTAATGAAAAACTGTTTTTT. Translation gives CASSFSGAATNEKLFF.

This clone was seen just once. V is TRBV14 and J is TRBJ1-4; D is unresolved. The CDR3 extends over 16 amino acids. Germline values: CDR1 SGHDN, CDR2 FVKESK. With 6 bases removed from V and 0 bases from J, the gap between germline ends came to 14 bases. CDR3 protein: CASSLRLGATNEKLFF. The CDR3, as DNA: TGTGCCAGCAGTCTGCGATTGGGCGCAACTAATGAAAAACTGTTTTTT. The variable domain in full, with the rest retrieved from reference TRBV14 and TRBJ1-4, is EAGVTQFPSHSVIEKGQTVTLRCDPISGHDNLYWYRRVMGKEIKFLLHFVKESKQDESGMPNNRFLAERTGGTYSTLKVQPAELEDSGVYFCASSLRLGATNEKLFFGSGTQLSVL.

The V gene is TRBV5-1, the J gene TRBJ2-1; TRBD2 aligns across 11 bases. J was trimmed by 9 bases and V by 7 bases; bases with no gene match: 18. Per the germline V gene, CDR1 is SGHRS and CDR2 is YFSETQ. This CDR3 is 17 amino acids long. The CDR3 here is CASEVGLAGGLVGEQFF. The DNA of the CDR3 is TGCGCCAGCGAAGTGGGCTTAGCGGGAGGGCTTGTCGGTGAGCAGTTCTTC.

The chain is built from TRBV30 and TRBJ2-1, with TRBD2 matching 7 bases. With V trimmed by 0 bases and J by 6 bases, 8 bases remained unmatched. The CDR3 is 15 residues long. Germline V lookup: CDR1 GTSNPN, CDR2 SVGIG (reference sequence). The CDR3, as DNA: TGTGCCTGGAGTGTTGTGGCGGGAGCTAGCAATGAGCAGTTCTTC. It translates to CAWSVVAGASNEQFF.

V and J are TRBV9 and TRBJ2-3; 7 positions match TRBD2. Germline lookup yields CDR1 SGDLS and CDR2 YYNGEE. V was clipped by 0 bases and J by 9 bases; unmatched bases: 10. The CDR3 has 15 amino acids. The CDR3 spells CASSVGGGAATTQYF. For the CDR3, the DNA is TGTGCCAGCAGCGTAGGGGGAGGGGCGGCGACGACGCAGTATTTT.

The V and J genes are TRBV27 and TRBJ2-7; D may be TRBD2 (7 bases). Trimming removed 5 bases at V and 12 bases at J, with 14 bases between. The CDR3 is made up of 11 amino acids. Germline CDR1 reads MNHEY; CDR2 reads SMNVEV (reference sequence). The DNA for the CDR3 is TGTGCCAGCAGTCTAGGGGGGGCTTCGTACTTC. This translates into CASSLGGASYF.

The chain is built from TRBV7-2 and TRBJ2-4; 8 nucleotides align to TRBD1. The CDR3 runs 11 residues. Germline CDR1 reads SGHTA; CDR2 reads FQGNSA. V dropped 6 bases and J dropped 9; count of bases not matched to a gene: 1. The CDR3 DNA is TGTGCCAGCAGTACAGGGGGCATTCAGTACTTC. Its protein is CASSTGGIQYF.

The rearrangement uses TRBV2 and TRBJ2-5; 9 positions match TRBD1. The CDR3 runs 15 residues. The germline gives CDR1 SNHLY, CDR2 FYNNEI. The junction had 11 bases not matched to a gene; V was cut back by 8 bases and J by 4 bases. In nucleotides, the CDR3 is TGTGCCAGCCACCGGGACAGGGTACGAGGAGAGACCCAGTACTTC. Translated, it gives CASHRDRVRGETQYF.

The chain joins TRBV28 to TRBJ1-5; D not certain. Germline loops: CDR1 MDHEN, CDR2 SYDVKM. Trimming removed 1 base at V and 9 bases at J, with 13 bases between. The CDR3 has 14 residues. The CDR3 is CASSLSSPQAPQHF. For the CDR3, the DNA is TGTGCCAGCAGTTTATCTTCCCCGCAGGCGCCCCAGCATTTT.

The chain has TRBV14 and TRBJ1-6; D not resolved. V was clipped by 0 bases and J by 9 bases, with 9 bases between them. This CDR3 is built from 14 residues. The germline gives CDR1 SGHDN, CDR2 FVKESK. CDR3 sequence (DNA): TGTGCCAGCAGCCAAGAGAGGTCCCTTTCACCCCTCCACTTT. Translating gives CASSQERSLSPLHF. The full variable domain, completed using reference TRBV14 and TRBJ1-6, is EAGVTQFPSHSVIEKGQTVTLRCDPISGHDNLYWYRRVMGKEIKFLLHFVKESKQDESGMPNNRFLAERTGGTYSTLKVQPAELEDSGVYFCASSQERSLSPLHFGNGTRLTVT.

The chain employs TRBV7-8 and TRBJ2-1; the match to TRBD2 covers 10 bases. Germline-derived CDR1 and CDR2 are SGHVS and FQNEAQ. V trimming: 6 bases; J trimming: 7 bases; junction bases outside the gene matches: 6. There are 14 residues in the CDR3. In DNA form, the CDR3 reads TGTGCCAGCAGTACTAGCGGGATAGGGAATGAGCAGTTCTTC. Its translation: CASSTSGIGNEQFF.

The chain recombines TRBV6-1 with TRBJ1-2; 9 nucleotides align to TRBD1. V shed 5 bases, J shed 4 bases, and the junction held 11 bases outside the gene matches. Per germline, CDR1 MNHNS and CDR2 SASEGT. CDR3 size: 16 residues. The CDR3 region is CASSKDTGGEVYGYTF. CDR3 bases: TGTGCCAGCAGTAAAGATACAGGGGGCGAGGTCTATGGCTACACCTTC.

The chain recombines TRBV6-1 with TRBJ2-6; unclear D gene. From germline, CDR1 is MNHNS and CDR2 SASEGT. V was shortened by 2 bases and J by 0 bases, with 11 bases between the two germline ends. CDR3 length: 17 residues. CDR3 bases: TGTGCCAGCAGTGAAAGGTTTACTATCTCTGGGGCCAACGTCCTGACTTTC. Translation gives CASSERFTISGANVLTF.

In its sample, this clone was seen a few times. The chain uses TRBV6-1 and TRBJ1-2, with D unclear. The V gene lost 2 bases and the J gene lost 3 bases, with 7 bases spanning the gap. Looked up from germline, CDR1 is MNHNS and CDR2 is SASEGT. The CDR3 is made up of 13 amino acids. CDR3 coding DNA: TGTGCCAGCAGTGAACTCACAGACTATGGCTACACCTTC. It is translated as CASSELTDYGYTF.

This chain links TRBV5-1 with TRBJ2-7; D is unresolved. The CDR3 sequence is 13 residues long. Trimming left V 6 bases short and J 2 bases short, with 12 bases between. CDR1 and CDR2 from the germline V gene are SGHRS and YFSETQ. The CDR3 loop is CASTPTSTYEQYF. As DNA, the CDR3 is TGCGCCAGCACCCCCACTTCTACCTACGAGCAGTACTTC.

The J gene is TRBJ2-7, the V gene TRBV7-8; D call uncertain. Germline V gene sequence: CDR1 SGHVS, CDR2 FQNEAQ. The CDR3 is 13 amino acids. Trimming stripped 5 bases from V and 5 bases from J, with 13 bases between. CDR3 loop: CASSPLLEHEQYF. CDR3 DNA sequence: TGTGCCAGCAGCCCTCTCCTAGAACACGAGCAGTACTTC.

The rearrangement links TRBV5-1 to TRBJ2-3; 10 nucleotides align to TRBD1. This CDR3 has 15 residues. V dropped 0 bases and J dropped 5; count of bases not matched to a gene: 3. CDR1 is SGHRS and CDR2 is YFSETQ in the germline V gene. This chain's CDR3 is CASSLGQGAGDTQYF. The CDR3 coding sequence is TGCGCCAGCAGCTTGGGACAGGGGGCTGGAGATACGCAGTATTTT.

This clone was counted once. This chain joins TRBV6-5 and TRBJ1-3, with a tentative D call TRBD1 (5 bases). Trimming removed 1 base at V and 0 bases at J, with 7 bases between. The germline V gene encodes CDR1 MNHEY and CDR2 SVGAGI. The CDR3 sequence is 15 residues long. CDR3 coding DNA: TGTGCCAGCAGTTACTATGACAGCTCTGGAAACACCATATATTTT. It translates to CASSYYDSSGNTIYF.

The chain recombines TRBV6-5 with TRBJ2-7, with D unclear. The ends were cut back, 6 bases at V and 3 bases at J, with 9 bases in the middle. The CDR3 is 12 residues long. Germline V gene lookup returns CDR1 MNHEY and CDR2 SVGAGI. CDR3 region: CASRARDYEQYF. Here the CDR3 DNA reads TGTGCCAGCAGGGCTCGTGACTACGAGCAGTACTTC.

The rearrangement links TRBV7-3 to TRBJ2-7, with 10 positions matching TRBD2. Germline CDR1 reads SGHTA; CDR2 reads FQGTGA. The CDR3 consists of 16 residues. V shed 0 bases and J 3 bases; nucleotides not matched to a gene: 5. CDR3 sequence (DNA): TGTGCCAGCAGCTTAACGTTAGTAGCGGGGGGCTACGAGCAGTACTTC. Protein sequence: CASSLTLVAGGYEQYF.

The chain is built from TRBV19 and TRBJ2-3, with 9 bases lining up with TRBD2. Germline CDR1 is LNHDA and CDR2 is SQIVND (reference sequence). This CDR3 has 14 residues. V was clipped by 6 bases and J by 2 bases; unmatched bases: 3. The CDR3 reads CASRSSGNTDTQYF. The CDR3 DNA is TGTGCCAGTAGATCTAGCGGGAACACAGATACGCAGTATTTT.

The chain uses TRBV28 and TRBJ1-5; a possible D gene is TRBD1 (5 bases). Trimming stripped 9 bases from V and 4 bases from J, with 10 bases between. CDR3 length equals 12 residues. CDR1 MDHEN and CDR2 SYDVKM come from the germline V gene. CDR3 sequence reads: CASNRLNQPQHF. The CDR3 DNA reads TGTGCCAGTAACAGGTTAAATCAGCCCCAGCATTTT. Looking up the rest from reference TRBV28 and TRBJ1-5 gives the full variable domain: DVKVTQSSRYLVKRTGEKVFLECVQDMDHENMFWYRQDPGLGLRLIYFSYDVKMKEKGDIPEGYSVSREKKERFSLILESASTNQTSMYLCASNRLNQPQHFGDGTRLSIL.

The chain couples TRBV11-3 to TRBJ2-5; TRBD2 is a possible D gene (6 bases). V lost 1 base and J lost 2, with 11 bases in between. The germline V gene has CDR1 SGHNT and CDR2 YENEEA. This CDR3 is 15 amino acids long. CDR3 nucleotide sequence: TGTGCCAGCAGCTTAGGGGGGGTTAATCAAGAGACCCAGTACTTC. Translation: CASSLGGVNQETQYF.

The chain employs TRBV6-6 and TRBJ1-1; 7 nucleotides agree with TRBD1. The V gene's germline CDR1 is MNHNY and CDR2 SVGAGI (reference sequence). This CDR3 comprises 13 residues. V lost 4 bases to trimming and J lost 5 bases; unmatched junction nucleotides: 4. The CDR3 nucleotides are TGTGCCAGCAGTTCGACAGGGAGTACTGAAGCTTTCTTT. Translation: CASSSTGSTEAFF.

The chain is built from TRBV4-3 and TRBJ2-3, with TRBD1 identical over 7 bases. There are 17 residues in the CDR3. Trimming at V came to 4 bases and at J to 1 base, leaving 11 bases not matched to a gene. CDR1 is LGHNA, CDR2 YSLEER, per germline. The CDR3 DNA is TGCGCCAGCAGCCGACTGACAGGGCTGGCTGGCACAGATACGCAGTATTTT. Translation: CASSRLTGLAGTDTQYF.

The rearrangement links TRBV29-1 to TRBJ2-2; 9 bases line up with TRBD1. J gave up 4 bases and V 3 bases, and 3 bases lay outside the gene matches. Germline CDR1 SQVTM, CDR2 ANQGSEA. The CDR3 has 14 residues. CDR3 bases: TGCAGCGTTGAGGGGACAGGGCTCACCGGGGAGCTGTTTTTT. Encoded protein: CSVEGTGLTGELFF.

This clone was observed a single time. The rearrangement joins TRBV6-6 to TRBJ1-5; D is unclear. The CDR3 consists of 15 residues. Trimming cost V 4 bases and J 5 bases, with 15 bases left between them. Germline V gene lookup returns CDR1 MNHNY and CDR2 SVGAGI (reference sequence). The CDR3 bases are TGTGCCAGCAGTTCTGAGGGATGGACGGATCAGCCCCAGCATTTT. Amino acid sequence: CASSSEGWTDQPQHF.

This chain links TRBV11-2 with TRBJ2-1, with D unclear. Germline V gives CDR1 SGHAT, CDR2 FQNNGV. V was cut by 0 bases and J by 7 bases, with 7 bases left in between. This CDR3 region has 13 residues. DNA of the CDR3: TGTGCCAGCAGCTTAGATCGGAGTAATGAGCAGTTCTTC. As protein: CASSLDRSNEQFF.

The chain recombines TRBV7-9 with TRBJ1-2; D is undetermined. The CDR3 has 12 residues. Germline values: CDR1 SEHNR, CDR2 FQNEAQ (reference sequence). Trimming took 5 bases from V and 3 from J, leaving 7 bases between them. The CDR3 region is CASSPRDYGYTF. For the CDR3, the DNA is TGTGCCAGCAGCCCCCGGGACTATGGCTACACCTTC.

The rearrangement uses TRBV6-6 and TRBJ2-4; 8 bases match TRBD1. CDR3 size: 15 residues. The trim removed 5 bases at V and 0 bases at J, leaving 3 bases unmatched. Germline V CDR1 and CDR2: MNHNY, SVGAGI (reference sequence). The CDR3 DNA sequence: TGTGCCAGCAGTCAGGACAGGGCAGCCAAAAACATTCAGTACTTC. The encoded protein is CASSQDRAAKNIQYF.